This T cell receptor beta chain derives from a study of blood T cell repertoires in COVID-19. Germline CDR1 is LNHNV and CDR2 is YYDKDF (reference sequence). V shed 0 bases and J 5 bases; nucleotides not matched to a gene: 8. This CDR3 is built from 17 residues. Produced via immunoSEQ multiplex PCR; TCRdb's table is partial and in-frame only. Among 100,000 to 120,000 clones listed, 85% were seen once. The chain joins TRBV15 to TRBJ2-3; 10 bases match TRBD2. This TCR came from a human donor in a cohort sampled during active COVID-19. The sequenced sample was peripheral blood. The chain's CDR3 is CATSRDLAGGFLDTQYF. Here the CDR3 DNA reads TGTGCCACCAGCAGAGACTTAGCGGGGGGATTTTTAGATACGCAGTATTTT.